A selection of T cell receptor beta chains follows, all from one sample in a study of T cell responses to AZD1222 COVID-19 vaccine. The assay was immunoSEQ multiplex PCR, and TCRdb's table has in-frame clones only and misses some. The table has approximately 180,000 clones, 90% seen once. Source: peripheral blood, taken on day 0 of AZD1222 vaccination. The source of these receptors is an adult in good health. Each CDR3 is given with its conserved first and last residue. Fields, in order: J gene, V gene, D gene, CDR3 length, clone size, CDR3 DNA, CDR3 protein. A D gene is named only where the DNA matches it firmly. The size field is filled for only some rows; it gives once, few, many or a size class.

j_gene: TRBJ2-5; v_gene: TRBV14; d_gene: .; len: 12; abundance: few; CDR3nt: TGTGCCAGCAGTCATCGTCCGGAGACCCAGTACTTC; CDR3aa: CASSHRPETQYF
j_gene: TRBJ1-1; v_gene: TRBV5-8; d_gene: .; len: 14; abundance: .; CDR3nt: TGTGCCAGCAGCGTCCCCGGGTTCAACACTGAAGCTTTCTTT; CDR3aa: CASSVPGFNTEAFF
j_gene: TRBJ2-4; v_gene: TRBV5-6; d_gene: TRBD1; len: 17; abundance: .; CDR3nt: TGTGCCAGCAGAGTGACAGGGGATGATCTCGCCAAAAACATTCAGTACTTC; CDR3aa: CASRVTGDDLAKNIQYF
j_gene: TRBJ2-1; v_gene: TRBV5-1; d_gene: TRBD2; len: 14; abundance: few; CDR3nt: TGCGCCAGCAGCCCGGCCCCGGGGGGTCATGAGCAGTTCTTC; CDR3aa: CASSPAPGGHEQFF
j_gene: TRBJ2-7; v_gene: TRBV5-6; d_gene: .; len: 15; abundance: .; CDR3nt: TGTGCCAGCAGCTTCTACAGGGACGACTCCTACGAGCAGTACTTC; CDR3aa: CASSFYRDDSYEQYF
j_gene: TRBJ1-1; v_gene: TRBV19; d_gene: .; len: 14; abundance: .; CDR3nt: TGTGCCAGTAACCCAACAGGCTTGAACACTGAAGCTTTCTTT; CDR3aa: CASNPTGLNTEAFF
j_gene: TRBJ1-2; v_gene: TRBV2; d_gene: TRBD1; len: 11; abundance: .; CDR3nt: TGTGCCAGCAGTGAAAAGGGGACAGGAACCTTC; CDR3aa: CASSEKGTGTF
j_gene: TRBJ1-2; v_gene: TRBV12-5; d_gene: TRBD1; len: 14; abundance: .; CDR3nt: TGTGCTAGTGCCGACGGGACAGACAACTATGGCTACACCTTC; CDR3aa: CASADGTDNYGYTF
j_gene: TRBJ2-7; v_gene: TRBV5-1; d_gene: .; len: 10; abundance: once; CDR3nt: TGCGCCAGCGTAGGGGGGGAGCAGTACTTC; CDR3aa: CASVGGEQYF
j_gene: TRBJ2-7; v_gene: TRBV11-1; d_gene: .; len: 13; abundance: few; CDR3nt: TGTGCCAGCAGCTTACGTCAGACCTACGAGCAGTACTTC; CDR3aa: CASSLRQTYEQYF
j_gene: TRBJ2-3; v_gene: TRBV7-9; d_gene: TRBD2; len: 16; abundance: .; CDR3nt: TGTGCCAGCAGCCCGACTAGCGGGGGAAGCACAGATACGCAGTATTTT; CDR3aa: CASSPTSGGSTDTQYF
j_gene: TRBJ1-4; v_gene: TRBV7-9; d_gene: TRBD1; len: 15; abundance: few; CDR3nt: TGTGCCAGCAGCTTATCAGGGGGCAGGAGGGAAAAACTGTTTTTT; CDR3aa: CASSLSGGRREKLFF
j_gene: TRBJ1-2; v_gene: TRBV6-1; d_gene: .; len: 13; abundance: once; CDR3nt: TGTGCCAGCAGTGACGGGCCAAGCTATGGCTACACCTTC; CDR3aa: CASSDGPSYGYTF
j_gene: TRBJ1-6; v_gene: TRBV7-6; d_gene: .; len: 16; abundance: .; CDR3nt: TGTGCCAGCAGCTTAGGCTCCCTCGGAAATAATTCACCCCTCCACTTT; CDR3aa: CASSLGSLGNNSPLHF
j_gene: TRBJ1-1; v_gene: TRBV10-3; d_gene: .; len: 14; abundance: .; CDR3nt: TGTGCCATCAGCGGGACCGGGGTGGGCACTGAAGCTTTCTTT; CDR3aa: CAISGTGVGTEAFF
j_gene: TRBJ1-2; v_gene: TRBV5-1; d_gene: .; len: 13; abundance: .; CDR3nt: TGCGCCAGCAGCTTGGGTGGGGGATATGGCTACACCTTC; CDR3aa: CASSLGGGYGYTF
j_gene: TRBJ2-7; v_gene: TRBV7-3; d_gene: TRBD2; len: 15; abundance: .; CDR3nt: TGTGCCAGCAGCCCAAAGGCTAGCGGGGCCCACGAGCAGTACTTC; CDR3aa: CASSPKASGAHEQYF
j_gene: TRBJ1-5; v_gene: TRBV7-2; d_gene: TRBD1; len: 15; abundance: .; CDR3nt: TGTGCCAGCAGCTTAGAGGCAGGGGGTGGTCAGCCCCAGCATTTT; CDR3aa: CASSLEAGGGQPQHF
j_gene: TRBJ2-1; v_gene: TRBV6-5; d_gene: TRBD2; len: 15; abundance: .; CDR3nt: TGTGCCAGCATCCTTTTGGCTAGCGGGGGTAATGAGCAGTTCTTC; CDR3aa: CASILLASGGNEQFF
j_gene: TRBJ1-5; v_gene: TRBV19; d_gene: .; len: 14; abundance: once; CDR3nt: TGTGCCAGTAGTATCGGCGGGGCGCAAAGGCCCCAGCATTTT; CDR3aa: CASSIGGAQRPQHF
j_gene: TRBJ1-4; v_gene: TRBV6-5; d_gene: .; len: 14; abundance: .; CDR3nt: TGTGCCAGCAGTTACTCGATCGGCAATGAAAAACTGTTTTTT; CDR3aa: CASSYSIGNEKLFF
j_gene: TRBJ1-1; v_gene: TRBV18; d_gene: .; len: 16; abundance: .; CDR3nt: TGTGCCAGCTCACCACTTCAGGTGGGCTGGAACACTGAAGCTTTCTTT; CDR3aa: CASSPLQVGWNTEAFF
j_gene: TRBJ1-5; v_gene: TRBV28; d_gene: .; len: 14; abundance: .; CDR3nt: TGTGCCAGCAGCCCGACAGTTAGCAATCAGCCCCAGCATTTT; CDR3aa: CASSPTVSNQPQHF
j_gene: TRBJ1-1; v_gene: TRBV9; d_gene: .; len: 16; abundance: few; CDR3nt: TGTGCCAGCAGCGTAGGTGTGGCAGGGGTGAACACTGAAGCTTTCTTT; CDR3aa: CASSVGVAGVNTEAFF
j_gene: TRBJ1-1; v_gene: TRBV7-3; d_gene: .; len: 13; abundance: .; CDR3nt: TGTGCCAGCAGCTTCACCCAGAACACTGAAGCTTTCTTT; CDR3aa: CASSFTQNTEAFF
j_gene: TRBJ1-1; v_gene: TRBV7-2; d_gene: .; len: 13; abundance: .; CDR3nt: TGTGCCAGCAGCTCCGGGGGGAACACTGAAGCTTTCTTT; CDR3aa: CASSSGGNTEAFF
j_gene: TRBJ2-1; v_gene: TRBV5-4; d_gene: .; len: 15; abundance: .; CDR3nt: TGTGCCAGCAGCGGGACTCGTCCTCCCTCCAATGAGCAGTTCTTC; CDR3aa: CASSGTRPPSNEQFF
j_gene: TRBJ2-7; v_gene: TRBV10-3; d_gene: .; len: 13; abundance: .; CDR3nt: TGTGCCACTCAACTCGCGGGGGCCCCGAGGCAGTACTTC; CDR3aa: CATQLAGAPRQYF
j_gene: TRBJ2-2; v_gene: TRBV10-3; d_gene: .; len: 16; abundance: .; CDR3nt: TGTGCCATCAGCGCCTTCGGGACGGCGAACACCGGGGAGCTGTTTTTT; CDR3aa: CAISAFGTANTGELFF
j_gene: TRBJ2-2; v_gene: TRBV5-4; d_gene: TRBD2; len: 16; abundance: .; CDR3nt: TGTGCCAGCAGCTTCGGGGGGGGCCTGGGCACCGGGGAGCTGTTTTTT; CDR3aa: CASSFGGGLGTGELFF
j_gene: TRBJ1-5; v_gene: TRBV19; d_gene: .; len: 16; abundance: .; CDR3nt: TGTGCCAGTAGTATAGGAAGTGGACAGCGCAATCAGCCCCAGCATTTT; CDR3aa: CASSIGSGQRNQPQHF
j_gene: TRBJ2-7; v_gene: TRBV7-2; d_gene: .; len: 16; abundance: .; CDR3nt: TGTGCCAGCAGCTTGCCTGAACGCGACCCCATCTACGAGCAGTACTTC; CDR3aa: CASSLPERDPIYEQYF
j_gene: TRBJ2-7; v_gene: TRBV10-2; d_gene: .; len: 13; abundance: .; CDR3nt: TGCGCCAGCCTAGAGGGGGGGGTCCACGAGCAGTACTTC; CDR3aa: CASLEGGVHEQYF
j_gene: TRBJ1-2; v_gene: TRBV5-4; d_gene: TRBD1; len: 14; abundance: .; CDR3nt: TGTGCCAGCAGCTATACTCCGGGACAGGGTGGCTACACCTTC; CDR3aa: CASSYTPGQGGYTF
j_gene: TRBJ1-2; v_gene: TRBV3-1/TRBV3-2; d_gene: .; len: 13; abundance: .; CDR3nt: TGTGCCAGCAGCCAAACCCCGACCGACGGCTACACCTTC; CDR3aa: CASSQTPTDGYTF
j_gene: TRBJ1-2; v_gene: TRBV4-3; d_gene: TRBD1; len: 15; abundance: .; CDR3nt: TGCGCCAGCAGCCAAGAACAGGGGGGGTATTATGGCTACACCTTC; CDR3aa: CASSQEQGGYYGYTF
j_gene: TRBJ2-3; v_gene: TRBV5-1; d_gene: .; len: 14; abundance: .; CDR3nt: TGCGCCAGCAGCTCAGCTGCAGGGCTAGATACGCAGTATTTT; CDR3aa: CASSSAAGLDTQYF
j_gene: TRBJ2-7; v_gene: TRBV5-4; d_gene: TRBD2; len: 15; abundance: .; CDR3nt: TGTGCCAGCAGCCCAACCGGGACTAGCGCCTACGAGCAGTACTTC; CDR3aa: CASSPTGTSAYEQYF
j_gene: TRBJ1-1; v_gene: TRBV16; d_gene: TRBD1; len: 17; abundance: few; CDR3nt: TGTGCCAGCAGCCAAAGGGCGATACAGGGGATTAACACTGAAGCTTTCTTT; CDR3aa: CASSQRAIQGINTEAFF
j_gene: TRBJ1-4; v_gene: TRBV18; d_gene: .; len: 14; abundance: .; CDR3nt: TGTGCCAGCTCACCAAACCAGGGTGATGAAAAACTGTTTTTT; CDR3aa: CASSPNQGDEKLFF
j_gene: TRBJ1-1; v_gene: TRBV4-2; d_gene: .; len: 16; abundance: .; CDR3nt: TGTGCCAGCAGCCAAGATTGGGACATTGCGAACACTGAAGCTTTCTTT; CDR3aa: CASSQDWDIANTEAFF
j_gene: TRBJ1-4; v_gene: TRBV12-3/TRBV12-4; d_gene: .; len: 13; abundance: .; CDR3nt: TGTGCCAGCAGTTCACCGCGGGGTGAAAAACTGTTTTTT; CDR3aa: CASSSPRGEKLFF
j_gene: TRBJ1-4; v_gene: TRBV10-3; d_gene: .; len: 15; abundance: .; CDR3nt: TGTGCCATCAGTGAGCGGGGGCCCGGCCCGGAAAAACTGTTTTTT; CDR3aa: CAISERGPGPEKLFF
j_gene: TRBJ2-7; v_gene: TRBV2; d_gene: .; len: 13; abundance: .; CDR3nt: TGTGCCAGCAGTGTTACAGCCTCCTACGAGCAGTACTTC; CDR3aa: CASSVTASYEQYF
j_gene: TRBJ2-1; v_gene: TRBV7-2; d_gene: .; len: 16; abundance: .; CDR3nt: TGTGCCAGCAGCTTAGGGTGGCGGGCCCCCTACAATGAGCAGTTCTTC; CDR3aa: CASSLGWRAPYNEQFF
j_gene: TRBJ1-5; v_gene: TRBV7-8; d_gene: .; len: 15; abundance: .; CDR3nt: TGTGCCAGCAGCTTAGGCAGGTTCCTCAATCAGCCCCAGCATTTT; CDR3aa: CASSLGRFLNQPQHF
j_gene: TRBJ1-1; v_gene: TRBV18; d_gene: .; len: 13; abundance: .; CDR3nt: TGTGCCAGCTCAGGAGACCAAAACACTGAAGCTTTCTTT; CDR3aa: CASSGDQNTEAFF
j_gene: TRBJ1-1; v_gene: TRBV7-2; d_gene: .; len: 13; abundance: .; CDR3nt: TGTGCCAGCAGCTCAAACAGATACACTGAAGCTTTCTTT; CDR3aa: CASSSNRYTEAFF
j_gene: TRBJ2-5; v_gene: TRBV2; d_gene: .; len: 12; abundance: .; CDR3nt: TGTGCCAGCAGTGAAACACCCGAGACCCAGTACTTC; CDR3aa: CASSETPETQYF
j_gene: TRBJ2-7; v_gene: TRBV4-2; d_gene: TRBD2; len: 15; abundance: .; CDR3nt: TGTGCCAGCAGCCAAGCGGGACTAGCGTCCCACGAGCAGTACTTC; CDR3aa: CASSQAGLASHEQYF
j_gene: TRBJ1-5; v_gene: TRBV19; d_gene: .; len: 13; abundance: .; CDR3nt: TGTGCCAGTTCCCTCGACCCCAGCGGTGCCCAGCATTTT; CDR3aa: CASSLDPSGAQHF
j_gene: TRBJ2-7; v_gene: TRBV6-5; d_gene: .; len: 12; abundance: .; CDR3nt: TGTGCCAGCAGTTTCACCGGGACAGAGCAGTACTTC; CDR3aa: CASSFTGTEQYF
j_gene: TRBJ2-3; v_gene: TRBV7-2; d_gene: TRBD2; len: 15; abundance: .; CDR3nt: TGTGCCAGCAGCCCACGGACTAGCGACACAGATACGCAGTATTTT; CDR3aa: CASSPRTSDTDTQYF